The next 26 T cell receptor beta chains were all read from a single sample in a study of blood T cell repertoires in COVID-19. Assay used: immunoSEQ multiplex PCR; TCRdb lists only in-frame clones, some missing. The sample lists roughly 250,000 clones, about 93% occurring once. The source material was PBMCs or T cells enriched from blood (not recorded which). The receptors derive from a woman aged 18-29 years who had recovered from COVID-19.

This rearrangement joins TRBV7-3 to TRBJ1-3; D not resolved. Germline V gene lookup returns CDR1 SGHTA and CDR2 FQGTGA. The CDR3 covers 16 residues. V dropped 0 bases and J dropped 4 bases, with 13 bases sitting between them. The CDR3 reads CASSLTSGTVGNTIYF. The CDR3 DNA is TGTGCCAGCAGCTTAACAAGTGGTACAGTCGGAAACACCATATATTTT.

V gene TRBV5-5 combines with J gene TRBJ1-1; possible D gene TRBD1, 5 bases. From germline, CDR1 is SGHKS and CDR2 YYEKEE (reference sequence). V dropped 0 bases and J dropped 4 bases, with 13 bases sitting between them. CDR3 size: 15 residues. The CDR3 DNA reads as TGTGCCAGCAGCTTGGCCGGGCAGGGCCTCACTGAAGCTTTCTTT. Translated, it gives CASSLAGQGLTEAFF.

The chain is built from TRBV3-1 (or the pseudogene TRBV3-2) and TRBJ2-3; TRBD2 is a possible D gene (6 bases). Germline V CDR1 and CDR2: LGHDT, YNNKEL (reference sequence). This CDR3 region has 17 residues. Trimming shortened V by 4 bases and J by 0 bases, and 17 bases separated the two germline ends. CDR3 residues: CASSPNRRAGSTDTQYF. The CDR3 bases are TGTGCCAGCAGCCCGAATCGGAGGGCGGGAAGCACAGATACGCAGTATTTT.

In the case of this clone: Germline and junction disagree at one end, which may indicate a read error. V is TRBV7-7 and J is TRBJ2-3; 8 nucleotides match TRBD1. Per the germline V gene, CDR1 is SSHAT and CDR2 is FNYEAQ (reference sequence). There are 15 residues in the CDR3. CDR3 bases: TGTGCTAGCAGCTCAGGGACAGGAAGCACAGATACGCAGTATTTT. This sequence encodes CASSSGTGSTDTQYF.

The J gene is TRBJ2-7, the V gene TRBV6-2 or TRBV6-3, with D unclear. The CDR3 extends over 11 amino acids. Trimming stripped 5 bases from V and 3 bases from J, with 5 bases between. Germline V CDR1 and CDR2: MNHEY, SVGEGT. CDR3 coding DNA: TGTGCCAGCAGTCGCGACTACGAGCAGTACTTC. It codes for CASSRDYEQYF.

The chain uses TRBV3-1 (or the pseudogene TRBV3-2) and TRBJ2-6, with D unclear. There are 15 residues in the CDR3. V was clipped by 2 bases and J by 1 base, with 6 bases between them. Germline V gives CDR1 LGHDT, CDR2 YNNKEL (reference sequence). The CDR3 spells CASSQLFSGANVLTF. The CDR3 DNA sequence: TGTGCCAGCAGCCAACTGTTTTCTGGGGCCAACGTCCTGACTTTC.

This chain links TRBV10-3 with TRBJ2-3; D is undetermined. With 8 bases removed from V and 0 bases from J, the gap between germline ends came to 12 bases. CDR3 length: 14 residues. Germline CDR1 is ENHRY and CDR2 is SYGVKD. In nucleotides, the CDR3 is TGTGCCATCTCGGGTTCCACTAGCACAGATACGCAGTATTTT. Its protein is CAISGSTSTDTQYF.

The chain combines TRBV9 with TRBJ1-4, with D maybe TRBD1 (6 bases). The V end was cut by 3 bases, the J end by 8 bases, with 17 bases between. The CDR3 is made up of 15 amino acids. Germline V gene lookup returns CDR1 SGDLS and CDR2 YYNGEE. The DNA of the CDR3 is TGTGCCAGCAGCGGAAGAACAGGGTTAAACGAAAAACTGTTTTTT. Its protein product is CASSGRTGLNEKLFF.

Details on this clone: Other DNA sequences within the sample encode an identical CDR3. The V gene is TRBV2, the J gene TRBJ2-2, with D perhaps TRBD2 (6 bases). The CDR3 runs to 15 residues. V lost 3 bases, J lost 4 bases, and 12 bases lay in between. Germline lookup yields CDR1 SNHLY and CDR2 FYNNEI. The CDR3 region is CASSEVGGSTGELFF. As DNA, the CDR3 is TGTGCCAGCAGTGAGGTGGGAGGTAGCACCGGGGAGCTGTTTTTT. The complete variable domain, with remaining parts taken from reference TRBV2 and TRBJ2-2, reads EPEVTQTPSHQVTQMGQEVILRCVPISNHLYFYWYRQILGQKVEFLVSFYNNEISEKSEIFDDQFSVERPDGSNFTLKIRSTKLEDSAMYFCASSEVGGSTGELFFGEGSRLTVL.

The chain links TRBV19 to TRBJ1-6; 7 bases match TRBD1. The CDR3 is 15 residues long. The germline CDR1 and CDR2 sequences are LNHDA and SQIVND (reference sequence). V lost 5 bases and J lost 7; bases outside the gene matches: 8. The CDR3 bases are TGTGCCAGTAGTCCGAACAGGGGTAAAAATTCACCCCTCCACTTT. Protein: CASSPNRGKNSPLHF.

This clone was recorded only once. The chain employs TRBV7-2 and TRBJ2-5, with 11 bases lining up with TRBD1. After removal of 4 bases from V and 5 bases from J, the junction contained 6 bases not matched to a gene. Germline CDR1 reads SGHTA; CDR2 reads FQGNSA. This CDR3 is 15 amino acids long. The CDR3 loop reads CASSWTGGLGETQYF. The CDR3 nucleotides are TGTGCCAGCAGCTGGACAGGGGGCTTAGGGGAGACCCAGTACTTC.

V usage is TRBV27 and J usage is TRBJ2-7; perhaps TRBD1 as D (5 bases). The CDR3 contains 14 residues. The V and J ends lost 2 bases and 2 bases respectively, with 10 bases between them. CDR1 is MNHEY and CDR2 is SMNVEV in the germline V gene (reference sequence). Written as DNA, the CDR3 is TGTGCCAGCAGTTTAGGCAGGGCCCCCTACGAGCAGTACTTC. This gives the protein CASSLGRAPYEQYF.

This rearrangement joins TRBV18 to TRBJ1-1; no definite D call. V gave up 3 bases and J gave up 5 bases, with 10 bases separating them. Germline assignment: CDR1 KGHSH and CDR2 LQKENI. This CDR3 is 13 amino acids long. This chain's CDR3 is CASSPFRRTEAFF. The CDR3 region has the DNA TGTGCCAGCTCACCTTTTCGCCGGACTGAAGCTTTCTTT.

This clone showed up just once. CDR3: CASSLKGQGTGNSPLHF. The DNA of the CDR3 is TGTGCCAGCAGTTTAAAGGGACAGGGGACGGGAAATTCACCCCTCCACTTT. V and J are TRBV27 and TRBJ1-6; TRBD1 agrees at 10 bases. Germline CDR1 is MNHEY and CDR2 is SMNVEV (reference sequence). CDR3 length equals 17 residues. The J segment lost 7 bases and the V segment lost 2 bases, leaving 8 bases of the junction unmatched.

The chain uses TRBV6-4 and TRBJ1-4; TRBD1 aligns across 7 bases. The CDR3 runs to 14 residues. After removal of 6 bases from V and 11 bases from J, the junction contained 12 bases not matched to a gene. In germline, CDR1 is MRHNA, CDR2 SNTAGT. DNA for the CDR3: TGTGCCAGCAGGCGAGGGACAGCCTCTTTGAAACTGTTTTTT. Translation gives CASRRGTASLKLFF.

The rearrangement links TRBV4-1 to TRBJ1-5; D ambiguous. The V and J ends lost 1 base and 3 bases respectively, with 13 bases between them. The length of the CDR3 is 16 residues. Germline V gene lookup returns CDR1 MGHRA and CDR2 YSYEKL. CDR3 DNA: TGCGCCAGCAGCCAAGGACCGGGATCATCCAATCAGCCCCAGCATTTT. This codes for CASSQGPGSSNQPQHF.

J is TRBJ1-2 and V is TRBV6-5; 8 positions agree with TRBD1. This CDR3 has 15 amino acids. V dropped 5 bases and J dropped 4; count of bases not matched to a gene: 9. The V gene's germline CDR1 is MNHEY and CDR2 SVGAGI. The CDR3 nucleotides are TGTGCCAGCAGTCGTGGGGACAGGTCATCCTATGGCTACACCTTC. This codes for CASSRGDRSSYGYTF.

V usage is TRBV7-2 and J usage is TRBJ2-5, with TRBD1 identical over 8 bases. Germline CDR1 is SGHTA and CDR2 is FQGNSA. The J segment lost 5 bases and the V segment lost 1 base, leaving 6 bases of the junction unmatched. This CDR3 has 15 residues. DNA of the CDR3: TGTGCCAGCAGCTTAGTCGGACAGGGCGGCGAGACCCAGTACTTC. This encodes CASSLVGQGGETQYF.

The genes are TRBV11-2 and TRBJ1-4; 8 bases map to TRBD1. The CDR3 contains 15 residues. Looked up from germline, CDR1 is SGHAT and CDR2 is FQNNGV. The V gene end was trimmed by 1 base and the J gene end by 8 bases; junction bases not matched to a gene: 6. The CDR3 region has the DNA TGTGCCAGCAGCTTAGTGGGGACAGGAGGGGAAAAACTGTTTTTT. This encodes CASSLVGTGGEKLFF.

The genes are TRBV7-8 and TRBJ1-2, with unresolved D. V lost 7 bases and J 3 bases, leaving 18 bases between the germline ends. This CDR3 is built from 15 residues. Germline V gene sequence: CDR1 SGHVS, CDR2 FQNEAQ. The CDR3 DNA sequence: TGTGCCAGCACACGTGGGAGGTCCGTGGACTATGGCTACACCTTC. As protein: CASTRGRSVDYGYTF.

The DNA of the CDR3 is TGTGCCAGCGGTCTAGCGGGAGACCCCACAGATACGCAGTATTTT. It specifies CASGLAGDPTDTQYF. The chain joins TRBV2 to TRBJ2-3, with 10 bases fitting TRBD2. The V and J ends lost 8 bases and 2 bases, in that order; junction bases with no gene match: 7. The CDR3 totals 15 residues. The germline gives CDR1 SNHLY, CDR2 FYNNEI. The full variable domain, in which reference TRBV2 and TRBJ2-3 provide the parts outside the CDR3, is EPEVTQTPSHQVTQMGQEVILRCVPISNHLYFYWYRQILGQKVEFLVSFYNNEISEKSEIFDDQFSVERPDGSNFTLKIRSTKLEDSAMYFCASGLAGDPTDTQYFGPGTRLTVL.

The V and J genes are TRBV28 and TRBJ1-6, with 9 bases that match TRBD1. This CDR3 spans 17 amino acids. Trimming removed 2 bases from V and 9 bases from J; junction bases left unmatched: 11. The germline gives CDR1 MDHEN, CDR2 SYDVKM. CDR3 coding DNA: TGTGCCAGCAGTTTACGCGTTACGGGACAGGGCACTTCACCCCTCCACTTT. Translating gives CASSLRVTGQGTSPLHF.

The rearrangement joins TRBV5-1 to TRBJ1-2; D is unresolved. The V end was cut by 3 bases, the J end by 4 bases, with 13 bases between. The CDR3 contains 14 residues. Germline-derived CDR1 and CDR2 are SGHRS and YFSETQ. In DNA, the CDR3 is TGCGCCAGCAGCTCCAGTGGGGAGAGCTATGGCTACACCTTC. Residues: CASSSSGESYGYTF.

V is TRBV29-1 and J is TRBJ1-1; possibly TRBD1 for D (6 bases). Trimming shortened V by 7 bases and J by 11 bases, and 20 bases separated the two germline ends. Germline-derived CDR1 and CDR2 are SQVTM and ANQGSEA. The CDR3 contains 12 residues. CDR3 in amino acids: CSGNLRGPAAFF. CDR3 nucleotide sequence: TGCAGCGGGAACCTCAGGGGCCCCGCGGCTTTCTTT.

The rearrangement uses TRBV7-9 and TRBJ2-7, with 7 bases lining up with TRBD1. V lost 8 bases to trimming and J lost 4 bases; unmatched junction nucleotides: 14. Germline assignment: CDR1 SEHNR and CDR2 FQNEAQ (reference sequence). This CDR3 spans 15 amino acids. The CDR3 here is CASSRGRNLNYEQYF. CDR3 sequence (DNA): TGTGCCAGCTCGAGGGGGCGGAACTTGAATTACGAGCAGTACTTC.

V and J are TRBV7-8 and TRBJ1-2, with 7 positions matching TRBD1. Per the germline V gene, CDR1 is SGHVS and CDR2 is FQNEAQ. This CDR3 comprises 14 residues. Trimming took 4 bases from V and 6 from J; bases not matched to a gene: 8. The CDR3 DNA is TGTGCCAGCAGCTCCCAAGGGACAGCCGATGGCTACACCTTC. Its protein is CASSSQGTADGYTF.